This T cell receptor beta chain was identified during a study of tumor-infiltrating lymphocytes in oesophageal squamous cell carcinoma. TCRdb itself ran the PCR reads through MiXCR, one entry per CDR3 protein. The profile shows 9,500 to 13,000 distinct CDR3 sequences, roughly 60% of them singletons. The CDR3 totals 16 residues. The V call is TRBV12-3 or TRBV12-4, the J call TRBJ2-3; 8 nucleotides match TRBD1. TRBJ1-1 explains the end of the DNA better; the J call may be wrong. The sequence came from a male donor with esophageal squamous cell carcinoma. Sequences were obtained from esophageal tumor tissue. The CDR3 sequence is CASSLGRGTGSTEAFF. CDR3 sequence (DNA): TGTGCCAGCAGTTTAGGTAGGGGGACAGGCTCCACTGAAGCTTTCTTT.